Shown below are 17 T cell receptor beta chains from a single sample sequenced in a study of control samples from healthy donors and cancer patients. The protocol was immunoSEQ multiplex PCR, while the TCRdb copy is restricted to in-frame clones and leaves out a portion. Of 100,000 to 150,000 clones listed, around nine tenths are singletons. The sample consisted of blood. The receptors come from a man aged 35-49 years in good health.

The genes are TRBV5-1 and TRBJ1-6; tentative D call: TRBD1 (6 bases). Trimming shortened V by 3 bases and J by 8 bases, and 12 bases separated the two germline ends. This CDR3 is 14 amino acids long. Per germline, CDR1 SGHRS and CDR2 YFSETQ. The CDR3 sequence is CASSSDSWDSPLHF. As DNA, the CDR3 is TGCGCCAGCAGCTCGGACAGCTGGGATTCACCCCTCCACTTT.

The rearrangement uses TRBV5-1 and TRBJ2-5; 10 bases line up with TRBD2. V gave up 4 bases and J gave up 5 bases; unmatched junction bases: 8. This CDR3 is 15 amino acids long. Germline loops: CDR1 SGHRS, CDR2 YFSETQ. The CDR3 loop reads CASSQGTSVIETQYF. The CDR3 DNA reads TGCGCCAGCAGCCAGGGGACTAGCGTGATTGAGACCCAGTACTTC. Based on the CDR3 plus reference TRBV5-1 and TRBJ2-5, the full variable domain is KAGVTQTPRYLIKTRGQQVTLSCSPISGHRSVSWYQQTPGQGLQFLFEYFSETQRNKGNFPGRFSGRQFSNSRSEMNVSTLELGDSALYLCASSQGTSVIETQYFGPGTRLLVL.

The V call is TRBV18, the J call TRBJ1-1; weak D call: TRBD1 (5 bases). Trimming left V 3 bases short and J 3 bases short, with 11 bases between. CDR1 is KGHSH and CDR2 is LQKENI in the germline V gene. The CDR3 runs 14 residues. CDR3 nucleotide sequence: TGTGCCAGCTCACCGAGATCGGGGGACACTGAAGCTTTCTTT. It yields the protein CASSPRSGDTEAFF.

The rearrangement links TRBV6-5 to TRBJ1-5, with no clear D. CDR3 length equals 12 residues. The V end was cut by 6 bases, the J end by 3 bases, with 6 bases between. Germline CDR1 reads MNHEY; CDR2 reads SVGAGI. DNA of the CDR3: TGTGCCAGCAGCGCCGTCAATCAGCCCCAGCATTTT. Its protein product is CASSAVNQPQHF.

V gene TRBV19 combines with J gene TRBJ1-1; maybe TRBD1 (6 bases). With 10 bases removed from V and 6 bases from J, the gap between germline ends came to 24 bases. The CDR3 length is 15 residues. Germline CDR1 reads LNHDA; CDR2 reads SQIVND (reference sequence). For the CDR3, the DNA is TGTGCCATCTCCCGACAGGCCTGGAGAGGGGCTGAAGCTTTCTTT. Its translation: CAISRQAWRGAEAFF.

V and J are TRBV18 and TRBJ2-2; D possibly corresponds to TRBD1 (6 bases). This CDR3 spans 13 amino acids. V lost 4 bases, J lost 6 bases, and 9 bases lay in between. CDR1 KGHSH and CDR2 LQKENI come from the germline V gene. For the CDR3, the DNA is TGTGCCAGCTCACAACAGGGCGCCGGGGAGCTGTTTTTT. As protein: CASSQQGAGELFF.

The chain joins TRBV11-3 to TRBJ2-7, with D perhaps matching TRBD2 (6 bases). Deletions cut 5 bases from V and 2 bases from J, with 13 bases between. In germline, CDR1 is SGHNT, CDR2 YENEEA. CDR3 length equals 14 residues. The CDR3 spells CASSPGDSPYEQYF. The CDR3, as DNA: TGTGCCAGCAGCCCGGGGGACTCGCCCTACGAGCAGTACTTC.

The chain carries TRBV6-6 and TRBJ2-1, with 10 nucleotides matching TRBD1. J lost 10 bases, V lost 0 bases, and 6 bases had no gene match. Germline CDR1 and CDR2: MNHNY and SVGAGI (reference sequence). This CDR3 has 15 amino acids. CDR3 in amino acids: CASSYSVDRGDEQFF. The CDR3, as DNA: TGTGCCAGCAGTTACTCAGTGGACAGGGGGGACGAGCAGTTCTTC.

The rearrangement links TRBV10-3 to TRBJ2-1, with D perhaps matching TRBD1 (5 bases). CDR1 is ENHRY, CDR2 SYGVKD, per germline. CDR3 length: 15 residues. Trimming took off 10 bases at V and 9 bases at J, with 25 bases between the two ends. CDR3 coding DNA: TGTGCCACCCAACTTAGTGCAGGGCCGTGGGTTGAGCAGTTCTTC. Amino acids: CATQLSAGPWVEQFF.

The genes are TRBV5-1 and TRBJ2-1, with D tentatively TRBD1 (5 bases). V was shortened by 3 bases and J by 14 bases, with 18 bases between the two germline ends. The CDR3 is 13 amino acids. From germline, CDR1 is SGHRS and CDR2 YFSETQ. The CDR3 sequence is CASSSPPETDEFF. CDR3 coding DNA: TGCGCCAGCAGCTCGCCCCCTGAGACAGATGAGTTCTTC.

The CDR3 nucleotides are TGTGCCAGTGGTCGGAGGATGAACACTGAAGCTTTCTTT. This translates into CASGRRMNTEAFF. The rearrangement uses TRBV19 and TRBJ1-1; D gene uncertain. This CDR3 has 13 residues. The V and J ends lost 8 bases and 0 bases respectively, with 10 bases between them. In germline, CDR1 is LNHDA, CDR2 SQIVND (reference sequence).

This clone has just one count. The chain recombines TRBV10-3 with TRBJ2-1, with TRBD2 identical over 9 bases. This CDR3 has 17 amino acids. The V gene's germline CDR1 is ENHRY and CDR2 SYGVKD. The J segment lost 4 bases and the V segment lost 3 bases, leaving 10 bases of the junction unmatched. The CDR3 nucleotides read TGTGCCATCAGTGAATCTCGTCTAGCGGGGCAATACAATGAGCAGTTCTTC. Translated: CAISESRLAGQYNEQFF.

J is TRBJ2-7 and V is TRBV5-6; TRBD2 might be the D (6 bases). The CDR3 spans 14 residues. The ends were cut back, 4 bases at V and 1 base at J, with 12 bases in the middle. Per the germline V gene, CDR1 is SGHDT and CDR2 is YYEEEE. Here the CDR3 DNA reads TGTGCCAGCAGCCACGGCGGGGAATCCTACGAGCAGTACTTC. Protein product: CASSHGGESYEQYF. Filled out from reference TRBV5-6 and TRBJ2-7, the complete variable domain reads DAGVTQSPTHLIKTRGQQVTLRCSPKSGHDTVSWYQQALGQGPQFIFQYYEEEERQRGNFPDRFSGHQFPNYSSELNVNALLLGDSALYLCASSHGGESYEQYFGPGTRLTVT.

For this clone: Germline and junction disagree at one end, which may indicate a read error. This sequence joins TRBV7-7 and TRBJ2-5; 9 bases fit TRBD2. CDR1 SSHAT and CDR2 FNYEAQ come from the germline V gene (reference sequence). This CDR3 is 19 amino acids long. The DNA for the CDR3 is TGTGCTAGCAGCTTTGATGTCATGCGGGGGGGCCGTTTTGTAGAGACCCAGTACTTC. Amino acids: CASSFDVMRGGRFVETQYF.

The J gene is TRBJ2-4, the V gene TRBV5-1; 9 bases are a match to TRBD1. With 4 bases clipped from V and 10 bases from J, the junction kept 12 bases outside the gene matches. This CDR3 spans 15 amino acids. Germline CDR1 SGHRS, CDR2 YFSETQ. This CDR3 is CASSPDGTGFRIQYF. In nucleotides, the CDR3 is TGCGCCAGCAGCCCGGACGGGACAGGGTTTCGGATTCAGTACTTC.

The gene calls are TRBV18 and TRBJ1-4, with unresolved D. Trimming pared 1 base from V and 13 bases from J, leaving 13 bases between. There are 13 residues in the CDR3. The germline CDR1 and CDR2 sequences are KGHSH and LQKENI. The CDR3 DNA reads TGTGCCAGCTCACCACGGGAGGGTGATGGACTGTTTTTT. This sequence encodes CASSPREGDGLFF.

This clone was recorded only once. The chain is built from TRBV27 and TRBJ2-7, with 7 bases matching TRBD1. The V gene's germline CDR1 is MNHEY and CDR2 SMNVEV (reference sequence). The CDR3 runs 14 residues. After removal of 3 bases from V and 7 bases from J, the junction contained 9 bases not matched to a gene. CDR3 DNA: TGTGCCAGCAGTTTTTTAGGGGGCGCAATTGAGCAGTACTTC. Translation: CASSFLGGAIEQYF.